This TCR beta chain emerged from a study of cytotoxic CD8 clonotypes in ibrutinib-treated CLL. Trimming shortened V by 0 bases and J by 4 bases, and 15 bases separated the two germline ends. CDR3 size: 15 residues. CDR1 GTSNPN and CDR2 SVGIG come from the germline V gene (reference sequence). Some clones are missing from TCRdb's copy, which holds only in-frame ones; the method was immunoSEQ multiplex PCR. In the table there are approximately 150,000 clones, about four fifths of which are singletons. The rearrangement links TRBV30 to TRBJ1-2; D unresolved. Source: PBMCs, taken after 24 months of ibrutinib treatment. The origin of this receptor is a human donor with chronic lymphocytic leukemia. CDR3: CAWSVQIRITYGYTF. The CDR3 coding sequence is TGTGCCTGGAGTGTACAAATAAGGATTACCTATGGCTACACCTTC.